This TCR beta chain is from a study of CD8+ T cells in alopecia areata. After removal of 4 bases from V and 8 bases from J, the junction contained 17 bases not matched to a gene. The CDR3 loop spans 17 amino acids. CDR1 is LGHNA and CDR2 is YSLEER in the germline V gene. After isolation, RNA underwent reverse transcription to generate cDNA as the sequencing template. Profiling relied on immunoSEQ multiplex PCR, and the TCRdb table lists in-frame clones only, not all of them. The sample holds a few hundred thousand clones, 66% seen once. Treatment noted: oral pan-JAK inhibitor, 5-10 mg twice daily. The clonotype originates from a human donor with alopecia areata. The chain recombines TRBV4-3 with TRBJ1-2; 9 positions match TRBD1. Sequenced here: CD4+ T cells sorted from blood, sampled around week 46, from a patient treated with tofacitinib. This CDR3 reads CASSPGAGTGWTGGYTF. DNA for the CDR3: TGCGCCAGCAGCCCGGGCGCCGGGACAGGGTGGACGGGGGGCTACACCTTC.